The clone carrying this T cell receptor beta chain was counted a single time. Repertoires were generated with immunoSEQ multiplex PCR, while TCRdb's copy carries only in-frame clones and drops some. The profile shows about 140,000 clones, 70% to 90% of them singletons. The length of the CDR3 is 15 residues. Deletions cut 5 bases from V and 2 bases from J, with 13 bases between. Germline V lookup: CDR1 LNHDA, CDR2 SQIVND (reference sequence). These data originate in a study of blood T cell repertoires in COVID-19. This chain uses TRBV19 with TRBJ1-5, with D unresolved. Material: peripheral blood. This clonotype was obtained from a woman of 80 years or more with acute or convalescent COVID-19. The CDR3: CASSERGSGNQPQHF. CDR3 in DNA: TGTGCCAGTAGTGAGCGGGGAAGTGGCAATCAGCCCCAGCATTTT.